Below are 30 T cell receptor beta chains sequenced from a single sample in a study of T cell repertoires in cytomegalovirus infection. From the reads, TCRdb called clonotypes with MiXCR, one entry per CDR3 protein. The sample records some 180,000 distinct CDR3 sequences, around 20% being singletons. Sequenced: PBMCs. These receptors came from a human donor in good health (CMV status not recorded). Some clones in this sample may be carry-over from other donors' samples.

Ten or more counts support this clonotype. J is TRBJ2-7 and V is TRBV7-6; D perhaps matches TRBD1 (7 bases). The CDR3 sequence is 15 residues long. V lost 6 bases and J 4 bases, leaving 19 bases between the germline ends. In germline, CDR1 is SGHVS, CDR2 FNYEAQ. CDR3 residues: CASSQAGQNFYEQYF. CDR3 DNA sequence: TGTGCCAGCAGTCAGGCGGGACAGAACTTTTACGAGCAGTACTTC.

This clonotype was counted many times. The chain links TRBV12-3 or TRBV12-4 to TRBJ2-1; D is ambiguous. V lost 1 base, J lost 5 bases, and 6 bases lay in between. The CDR3 runs 13 residues. The CDR3 DNA reads TGTGCCAGCAGTTTAGAAGAGGACAATGAGCAGTTCTTC. Protein product: CASSLEEDNEQFF.

There are a few counts of this clonotype. The chain links TRBV5-1 to TRBJ1-2, with a possible D match to TRBD1 (5 bases). Trimming removed 2 bases at V and 8 bases at J, with 13 bases between. CDR3 length: 13 residues. CDR1 and CDR2 (germline): SGHRS, YFSETQ. The CDR3 nucleotides are TGCGCCAGCAGCTTAGAGGGGTTAGACGGCTACACCTTC. Protein product: CASSLEGLDGYTF.

This clonotype has at least ten counts. This chain uses TRBV7-9 with TRBJ2-3; D gene uncertain. Germline CDR1 is SEHNR and CDR2 is FQNEAQ (reference sequence). V was trimmed by 6 bases and J by 6 bases, leaving 25 bases between them. The length of the CDR3 is 17 residues. For the CDR3, the DNA is TGTGCCAGCAGTCCTAAAACGAGCGTTACTCCTGGGGATACGCAGTATTTT. Translation gives CASSPKTSVTPGDTQYF.

This clonotype was counted between two and nine times. This sequence joins TRBV2 and TRBJ1-2; D gene ambiguous. The CDR3 is made up of 10 amino acids. Trimming left V 8 bases short and J 8 bases short, with 9 bases between. Germline V gene sequence: CDR1 SNHLY, CDR2 FYNNEI. The CDR3 is CASDPEGYTF. The CDR3 bases are TGTGCCAGCGACCCGGAAGGCTACACCTTC.

This clonotype was picked up a small number of times. This sequence joins TRBV4-1 and TRBJ2-3, with D maybe TRBD1 (6 bases). This CDR3 comprises 17 residues. V was shortened by 6 bases and J by 2 bases, with 21 bases between the two germline ends. Per the germline V gene, CDR1 is MGHRA and CDR2 is YSYEKL. The CDR3 DNA reads as TGCGCCAGCAGTCCACAGGGCCCACCAACGTACACAGATACGCAGTATTTT. Translated: CASSPQGPPTYTDTQYF.

This clonotype turned up a few times. The CDR3 bases are TGTGCCAGCAAGCTCGTGACAGGCTATCTTCACGAGCAGTACTTC. Amino acid sequence: CASKLVTGYLHEQYF. V is TRBV2 and J is TRBJ2-7; D is possibly TRBD1 (6 bases). The germline V gene encodes CDR1 SNHLY and CDR2 FYNNEI. The germline V and J ends were trimmed by 7 bases and 5 bases, with 21 bases remaining between them. This CDR3 comprises 15 residues.

This clonotype was counted ten times or more. The J gene is TRBJ2-1, the V gene TRBV7-6, with D hard to call. Germline-derived CDR1 and CDR2 are SGHVS and FNYEAQ. This CDR3 is 13 amino acids long. The V and J ends lost 4 bases and 4 bases respectively, with 8 bases between them. The CDR3: CASSYPDYNEQFF. The DNA for the CDR3 is TGTGCCAGCAGCTACCCGGATTACAATGAGCAGTTCTTC.

The rearrangement uses TRBV28 and TRBJ2-1, with 11 bases aligning to TRBD1. The CDR3 extends over 14 amino acids. Germline trimming cut 6 bases from V and 5 bases from J; bases unmatched to any gene: 3. Germline V gene sequence: CDR1 MDHEN, CDR2 SYDVKM. The CDR3 is CASRGTGGDNEQFF. DNA for the CDR3: TGTGCCAGCAGAGGGACAGGGGGAGACAATGAGCAGTTCTTC.

This chain joins TRBV5-6 and TRBJ2-1; TRBD1 agrees at 11 bases. The CDR3 consists of 14 residues. J gave up 7 bases and V 3 bases, and 3 bases lay outside the gene matches. CDR1 SGHDT and CDR2 YYEEEE come from the germline V gene. In DNA form, the CDR3 reads TGTGCCAGCAGCTACGGGACAGGGGGTAATGAGCAGTTCTTC. Amino acids: CASSYGTGGNEQFF.

This clonotype came up once. The V and J genes are TRBV30 and TRBJ1-2; D not certain. The germline V and J ends were trimmed by 4 bases and 6 bases, with 15 bases remaining between them. This CDR3 has 13 residues. Germline-derived CDR1 and CDR2 are GTSNPN and SVGIG (reference sequence). DNA of the CDR3: TGTGCCTGGACTCCAAGCGACACTCATGGCTACACCTTC. Translating it yields CAWTPSDTHGYTF.

This rearrangement joins TRBV5-1 to TRBJ2-5; TRBD2 matches 8 bases. The V gene's germline CDR1 is SGHRS and CDR2 YFSETQ. This CDR3 is 15 amino acids long. V was clipped by 1 base and J by 5 bases; unmatched bases: 7. The CDR3: CASSLSAGGEETQYF. CDR3 nucleotides: TGCGCCAGCAGCTTGAGCGCGGGGGGCGAGGAGACCCAGTACTTC.

The chain combines TRBV2 with TRBJ2-1; the match to TRBD2 covers 8 bases. V lost 6 bases and J lost 7; bases outside the gene matches: 11. CDR1 is SNHLY, CDR2 FYNNEI, per germline. The CDR3 totals 15 residues. In nucleotides, the CDR3 is TGTGCCAGCAGCGATCGGGGCGGGAGGATAAATGAGCAGTTCTTC. It is translated as CASSDRGGRINEQFF.

V and J are TRBV10-3 and TRBJ1-5; no clear D gene. V lost 2 bases, J lost 1 base, and 9 bases lay in between. This CDR3 has 15 residues. Germline V CDR1 and CDR2: ENHRY, SYGVKD. The CDR3 spells CAISEPGVSNQPQHF. The CDR3 coding sequence is TGTGCCATCAGTGAGCCGGGAGTAAGCAATCAGCCCCAGCATTTT.

This clonotype occurred a few times. The chain has TRBV12-3 or TRBV12-4 and TRBJ1-1; 8 nucleotides match TRBD1. The V segment lost 6 bases and the J segment 7 bases; nucleotides outside the gene matches: 13. CDR3 length: 15 amino acids. This CDR3 is CASSPDRGWGSEAFF. The CDR3 DNA reads as TGTGCCAGCAGCCCCGACAGGGGCTGGGGAAGTGAAGCTTTCTTT.

This clonotype was picked up many times. The CDR3 loop reads CASSPKQDTSRDEQYF. In nucleotides, the CDR3 is TGTGCCAGCAGCCCTAAACAGGATACCTCTAGGGACGAGCAGTACTTC. The genes are TRBV7-9 and TRBJ2-7; a weak D match, TRBD1 (5 bases). Per the germline V gene, CDR1 is SEHNR and CDR2 is FQNEAQ (reference sequence). Trimming removed 5 bases at V and 5 bases at J, with 22 bases between. The CDR3 loop spans 16 amino acids.

The rearrangement links TRBV6-1 to TRBJ2-6, with D hard to call. The CDR3 spans 14 residues. CDR1 is MNHNS, CDR2 SASEGT, per germline. V was trimmed by 5 bases and J by 2 bases, leaving 7 bases between them. The CDR3 DNA is TGTGCCAGCAGTTATATGGCTGGGGCCAACGTCCTGACTTTC. It encodes CASSYMAGANVLTF.

This clonotype appeared many times. At one of its ends the junction is not consistent with the germline gene, which may arise from a read error. V is TRBV7-2 and J is TRBJ1-1; D remains ambiguous. The CDR3 runs to 14 residues. The V gene's germline CDR1 is SGHTA and CDR2 FQGNSA. CDR3: CASSLGRTAAEPFF. CDR3 DNA: TGTGCCAGCAGCTTAGGGAGGACGGCCGCTGAACCTTTCTTT.

This clonotype was found many times. This chain links TRBV7-2 with TRBJ2-4, with TRBD2 identical over 7 bases. CDR1 SGHTA and CDR2 FQGNSA come from the germline V gene. The junction had 10 bases not matched to a gene; V was cut back by 2 bases and J by 0 bases. This CDR3 has 18 residues. CDR3 region: CASSLRWGGGRAKNIQYF. DNA for the CDR3: TGTGCCAGCAGCTTAAGATGGGGCGGGGGAAGAGCCAAAAACATTCAGTACTTC. The full variable domain, completed using reference TRBV7-2 and TRBJ2-4, is GAGVSQSPSNKVTEKGKDVELRCDPISGHTALYWYRQSLGQGLEFLIYFQGNSAPDKSGLPSDRFSAERTGGSVSTLTIQRTQQEDSAVYLCASSLRWGGGRAKNIQYFGAGTRLSVL.

The chain has TRBV7-3 and TRBJ1-1, with D unresolved. The CDR3 consists of 13 residues. V lost 6 bases, J lost 0 bases, and 8 bases lay in between. The V gene's germline CDR1 is SGHTA and CDR2 FQGTGA. The CDR3 DNA sequence: TGTGCCAGCAGTCGCGGACTGAACACTGAAGCTTTCTTT. It specifies CASSRGLNTEAFF.

This clonotype was seen only a few times. The chain joins TRBV7-8 to TRBJ1-1; D gene uncertain. V gave up 1 base and J gave up 1 base, with 16 bases separating them. This CDR3 comprises 17 residues. Germline CDR1 reads SGHVS; CDR2 reads FQNEAQ. The CDR3 DNA sequence: TGTGCCAGCAGCTTAGATGGCCGGCCAAGGGAGAACACTGAAGCTTTCTTT. Its translation: CASSLDGRPRENTEAFF.

There are many counts of this clonotype. The chain joins TRBV7-2 to TRBJ2-2, with 12 bases lining up with TRBD2. V gave up 2 bases and J gave up 6 bases; unmatched junction bases: 10. The CDR3 is 18 amino acids. Germline CDR1 is SGHTA and CDR2 is FQGNSA. CDR3 sequence: CASSLRQRSSGRAGELFF. The CDR3 DNA follows: TGTGCCAGCAGCTTAAGGCAGCGATCTAGCGGGAGGGCCGGGGAGCTGTTTTTT.

The chain uses TRBV7-3 and TRBJ2-2; TRBD1 might be the D (6 bases). The CDR3 loop spans 17 amino acids. Trimming cost V 5 bases and J 2 bases, with 18 bases left between them. Germline assignment: CDR1 SGHTA and CDR2 FQGTGA. The DNA for the CDR3 is TGTGCCAGCAGCCTCAATCCAACAGGGCCCAACACCGGGGAGCTGTTTTTT. Residues: CASSLNPTGPNTGELFF.

The V gene is TRBV9, the J gene TRBJ2-1; D is uncertain. CDR3 length: 15 residues. V was cut by 2 bases and J by 2 bases, with 11 bases left in between. The germline gives CDR1 SGDLS, CDR2 YYNGEE. In DNA, the CDR3 is TGTGCCAGCAGCGTTGCGGCCGATCCCTACAATGAGCAGTTCTTC. It encodes CASSVAADPYNEQFF. The whole variable domain, filled in from reference TRBV9 and TRBJ2-1, reads DSGVTQTPKHLITATGQRVTLRCSPRSGDLSVYWYQQSLDQGLQFLIQYYNGEERAKGNILERFSAQQFPDLHSELNLSSLELGDSALYFCASSVAADPYNEQFFGPGTRLTVL.

This chain uses TRBV6-6 with TRBJ2-7, with D possibly matching TRBD2 (6 bases). The CDR3 totals 14 residues. Trimming took off 7 bases at V and 1 base at J, with 14 bases between the two ends. Germline loops: CDR1 MNHNY, CDR2 SVGAGI (reference sequence). The CDR3 DNA sequence: TGTGCCAGCACCCCGGGACTTCATTCCTACGAGCAGTACTTC. Encoded protein: CASTPGLHSYEQYF.

This chain uses TRBV12-3 or TRBV12-4 with TRBJ2-3; 11 bases are a match to TRBD2. V shed 6 bases and J 2 bases; nucleotides not matched to a gene: 7. CDR3 length equals 16 residues. Here the CDR3 DNA reads TGTGCCAGCAGCTCAACTAGCGGGAGCCTCACAGATACGCAGTATTTT. It is translated as CASSSTSGSLTDTQYF.

This clonotype was seen a handful of times. The rearrangement joins TRBV12-3 or TRBV12-4 to TRBJ2-5; either TRBD1 or TRBD2 may fit D (6 bases each). V shed 6 bases and J shed 5 bases, with 19 bases lying between them. The CDR3 runs to 15 residues. CDR3 sequence (DNA): TGTGCCAGCAGCGCCAGTAAGGGGGGAGTGGAGACCCAGTACTTC. Translated: CASSASKGGVETQYF.

The V call is TRBV29-1, the J call TRBJ2-3, with a possible D match to TRBD1 (6 bases). Germline V CDR1 and CDR2: SQVTM, ANQGSEA. CDR3 size: 14 residues. V lost 4 bases and J lost 3, with 14 bases in between. The CDR3 DNA is TGCAGCGTTGCCCCAGGGGAAACGACAGATACGCAGTATTTT. Protein sequence: CSVAPGETTDTQYF.

The gene calls are TRBV4-2 and TRBJ1-6; no reliable D call. This CDR3 is built from 16 residues. Trimming shortened V by 0 bases and J by 7 bases, and 13 bases separated the two germline ends. CDR1 and CDR2 from the germline V gene are LGHNA and YNFKEQ. CDR3 nucleotides: TGTGCCAGCAGCCAAGAGAACAGACAAGAGAATTCACCCCTCCACTTT. Protein: CASSQENRQENSPLHF.

The count of this clonotype is one. The chain combines TRBV7-3 with TRBJ1-6; tentative D call: TRBD1 (5 bases). The CDR3 spans 15 residues. Germline V CDR1 and CDR2: SGHTA, FQGTGA. V was pared by 3 bases and J by 7 bases, with 13 bases between. CDR3 DNA: TGTGCCAGCAGCTTTGAGGGGATGGGGAATTCACCCCTCCACTTT. Residues: CASSFEGMGNSPLHF.